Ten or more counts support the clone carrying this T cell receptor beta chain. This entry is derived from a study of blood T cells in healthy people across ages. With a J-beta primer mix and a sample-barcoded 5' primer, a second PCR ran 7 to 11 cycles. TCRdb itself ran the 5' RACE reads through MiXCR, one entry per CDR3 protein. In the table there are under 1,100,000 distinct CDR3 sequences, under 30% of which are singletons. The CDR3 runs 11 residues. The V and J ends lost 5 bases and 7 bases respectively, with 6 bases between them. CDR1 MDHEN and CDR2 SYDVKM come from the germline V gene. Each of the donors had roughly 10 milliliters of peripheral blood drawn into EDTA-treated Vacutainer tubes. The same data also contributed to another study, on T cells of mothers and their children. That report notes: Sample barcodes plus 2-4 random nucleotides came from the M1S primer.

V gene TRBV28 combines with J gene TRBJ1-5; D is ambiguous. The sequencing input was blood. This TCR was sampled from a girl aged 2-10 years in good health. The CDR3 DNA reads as TGTGCCAGCAGTCCAGGACAGCCCCAGCATTTT. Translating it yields CASSPGQPQHF.